This TCR beta chain was sequenced during a study of blood T cells in healthy people across ages. Findings and caveats of the study: Older age went with lower TCR beta diversity per million T cells, in a roughly linear way.

The ends lost 6 bases at V and 2 bases at J; junction bases unmatched: 6. Per germline, CDR1 SQVTM and CDR2 ANQGSEA. CDR3 length: 14 amino acids. Alongside a J-beta primer mix, a sample-barcoded 5' primer served in a second PCR lasting roughly 6 to 11 cycles. TCRdb reprocessed the 5' RACE reads with MiXCR, giving one entry per CDR3 protein. The table lists about 1.4 million distinct CDR3 sequences, 55% to 75% of them singletons. On this clonotype: Its matching antigen is unknown.

Source material: blood. The chain recombines TRBV29-1 with TRBJ1-3, with TRBD1 matching 8 bases. This TCR came from a man between 18 and 35 years old in good health. The CDR3 nucleotides read TGCAGCGTAGCCGAGGACAGGGCTGGAAACACCATATATTTT. Amino acids: CSVAEDRAGNTIYF.